This T cell receptor beta chain was sequenced during a study of T cells after yellow fever vaccination. Template-switching 5'RACE yielded the TCR cDNA; a universal primer site and UMIs were added in the process. TCRdb used MiXCR to reprocess the 5' RACE reads, holding one entry per CDR3 protein. This table holds approximately 550,000 distinct CDR3 sequences, over 15% found once. V shed 0 bases, J shed 3 bases, and the junction held 8 bases outside the gene matches. Germline V gene lookup returns CDR1 LGHNA and CDR2 YSLEER. CDR3 length equals 17 residues. A few counts support this clonotype. This TCR derives from a young man who received the YFV17D yellow fever vaccine. The sequenced sample was PBMCs, obtained 15 days after the yellow fever booster vaccination. J is TRBJ2-3 and V is TRBV4-3, with 8 bases identical to TRBD2. In nucleotides, the CDR3 is TGCGCCAGCAGCCAAGATCTCGTAGCGGGAAATACAGATACGCAGTATTTT. This sequence encodes CASSQDLVAGNTDTQYF.